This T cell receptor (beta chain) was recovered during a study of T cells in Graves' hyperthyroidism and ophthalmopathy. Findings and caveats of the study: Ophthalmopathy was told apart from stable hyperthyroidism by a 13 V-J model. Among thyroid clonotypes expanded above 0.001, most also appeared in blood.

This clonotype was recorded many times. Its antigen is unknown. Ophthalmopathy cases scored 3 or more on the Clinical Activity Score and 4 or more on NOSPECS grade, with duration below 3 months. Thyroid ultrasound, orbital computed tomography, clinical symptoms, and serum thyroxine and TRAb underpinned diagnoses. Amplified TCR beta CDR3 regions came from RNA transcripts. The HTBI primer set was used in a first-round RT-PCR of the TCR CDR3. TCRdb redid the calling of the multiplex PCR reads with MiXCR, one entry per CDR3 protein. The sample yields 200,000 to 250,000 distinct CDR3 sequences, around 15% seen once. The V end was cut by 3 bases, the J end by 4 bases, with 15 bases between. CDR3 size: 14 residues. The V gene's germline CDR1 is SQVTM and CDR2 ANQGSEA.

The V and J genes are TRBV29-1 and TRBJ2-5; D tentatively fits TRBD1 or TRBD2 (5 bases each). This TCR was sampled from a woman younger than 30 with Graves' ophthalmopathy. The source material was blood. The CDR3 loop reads CSVDGTPRGETQYF. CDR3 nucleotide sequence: TGCAGCGTTGATGGGACGCCCCGGGGAGAGACCCAGTACTTC.